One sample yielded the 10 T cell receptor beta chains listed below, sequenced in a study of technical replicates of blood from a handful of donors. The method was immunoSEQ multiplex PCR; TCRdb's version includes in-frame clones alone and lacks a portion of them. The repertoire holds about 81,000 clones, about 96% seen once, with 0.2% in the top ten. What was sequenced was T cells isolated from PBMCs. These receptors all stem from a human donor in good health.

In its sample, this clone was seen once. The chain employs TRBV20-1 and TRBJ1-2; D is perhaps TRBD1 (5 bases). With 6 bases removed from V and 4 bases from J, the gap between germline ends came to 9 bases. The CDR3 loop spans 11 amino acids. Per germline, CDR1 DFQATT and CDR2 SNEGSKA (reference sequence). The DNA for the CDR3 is TGCAGTGCCTTTGACAGCTATGGCTACACCTTC. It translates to CSAFDSYGYTF.

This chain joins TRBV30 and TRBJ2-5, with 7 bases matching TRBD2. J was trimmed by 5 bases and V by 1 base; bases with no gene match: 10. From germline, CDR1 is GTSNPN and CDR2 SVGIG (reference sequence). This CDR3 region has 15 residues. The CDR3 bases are TGTGCCTGGAGTGGGGTAGAGGGAGGGTGGGAGACCCAGTACTTC. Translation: CAWSGVEGGWETQYF.

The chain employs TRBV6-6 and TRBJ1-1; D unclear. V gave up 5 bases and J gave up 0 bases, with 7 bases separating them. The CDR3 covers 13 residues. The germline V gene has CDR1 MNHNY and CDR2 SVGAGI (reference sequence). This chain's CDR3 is CASSIGVNTEAFF. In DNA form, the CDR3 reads TGTGCCAGCAGTATCGGGGTGAACACTGAAGCTTTCTTT.

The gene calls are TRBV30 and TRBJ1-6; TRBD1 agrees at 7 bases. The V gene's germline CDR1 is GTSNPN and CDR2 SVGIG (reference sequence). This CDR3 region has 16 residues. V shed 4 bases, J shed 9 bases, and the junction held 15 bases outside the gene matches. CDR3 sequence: CAWTAPRQGESSPLHF. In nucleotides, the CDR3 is TGTGCCTGGACCGCACCCCGACAGGGTGAGAGTTCACCCCTCCACTTT.

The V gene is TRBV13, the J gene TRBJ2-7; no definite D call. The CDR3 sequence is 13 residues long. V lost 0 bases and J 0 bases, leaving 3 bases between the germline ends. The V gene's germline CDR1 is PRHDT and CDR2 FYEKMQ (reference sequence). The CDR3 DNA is TGTGCCAGCAGCTTAGGGTACTCCTACGAGCAGTACTTC. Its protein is CASSLGYSYEQYF. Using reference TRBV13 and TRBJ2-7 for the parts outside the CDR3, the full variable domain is AAGVIQSPRHLIKEKRETATLKCYPIPRHDTVYWYQQGPGQDPQFLISFYEKMQSDKGSIPDRFSAQQFSDYHSELNMSSLELGDSALYFCASSLGYSYEQYFGPGTRLTVT.

CDR3 in DNA: TGCGCCAGCAGCACCGACAGGGTTTTCACAGATACGCAGTATTTT. Protein product: CASSTDRVFTDTQYF. The genes are TRBV5-1 and TRBJ2-3; 7 nucleotides agree with TRBD1. V was pared by 4 bases and J by 2 bases, with 7 bases of the junction left unmatched. From germline, CDR1 is SGHRS and CDR2 YFSETQ. The CDR3 runs 15 residues.

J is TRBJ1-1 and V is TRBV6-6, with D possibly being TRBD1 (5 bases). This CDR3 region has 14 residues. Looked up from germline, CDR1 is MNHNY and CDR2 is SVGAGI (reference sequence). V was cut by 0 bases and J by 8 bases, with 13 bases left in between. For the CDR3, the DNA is TGTGCCAGCAGTTACTCGGGGCAGCGTAAGGAAGCTTTCTTT. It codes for CASSYSGQRKEAFF.

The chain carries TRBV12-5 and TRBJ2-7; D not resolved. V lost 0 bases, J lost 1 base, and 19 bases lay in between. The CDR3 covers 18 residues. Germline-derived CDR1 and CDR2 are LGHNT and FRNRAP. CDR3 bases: TGTGCTAGTGGTTTGGTAAAAACCGGAGACTTGGTGTCCTACGAGCAGTACTTC. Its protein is CASGLVKTGDLVSYEQYF.

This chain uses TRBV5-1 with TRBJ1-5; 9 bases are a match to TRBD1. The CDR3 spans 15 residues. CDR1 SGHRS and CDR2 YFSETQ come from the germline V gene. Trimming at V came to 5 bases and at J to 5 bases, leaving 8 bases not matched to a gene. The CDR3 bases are TGCGCCAGCAGACCCGGGACAGGGTTCGATCAGCCCCAGCATTTT. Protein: CASRPGTGFDQPQHF.

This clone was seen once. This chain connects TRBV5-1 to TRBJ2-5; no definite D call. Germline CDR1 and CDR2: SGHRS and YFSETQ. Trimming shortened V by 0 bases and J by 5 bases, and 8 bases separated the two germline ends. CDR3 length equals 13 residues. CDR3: CASSLAPQETQYF. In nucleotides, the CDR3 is TGCGCCAGCAGCTTGGCCCCACAGGAGACCCAGTACTTC.